This entry concerns a single T cell receptor beta chain. This table comes from immunoSEQ multiplex PCR, and its TCRdb copy is limited to in-frame clones, with some not included. This table holds about 120,000 clones, roughly 84% found once. These data originate in a study of T cell responses to AZD1222 COVID-19 vaccine. This CDR3 is 16 amino acids long. Germline CDR1 and CDR2: KGHSH and LQKENI. The V end was cut by 6 bases, the J end by 4 bases, with 16 bases between. The TCR originated in an adult in good health. The V call is TRBV18, the J call TRBJ1-6; tentative D call: TRBD1 (5 bases). The sample here was peripheral blood, taken on day 0 of AZD1222 vaccination. CDR3 nucleotide sequence: TGTGCCAGCTCCCTAACCGACAGATCTTATAATTCACCCCTCCACTTT. Residues: CASSLTDRSYNSPLHF.